The entry that follows covers one TCR beta chain sequence. This record belongs to a study of blood T cell repertoires in COVID-19. Germline CDR1 SGDLS, CDR2 YYNGEE. The CDR3 loop spans 15 amino acids. The ends lost 3 bases at V and 12 bases at J; junction bases unmatched: 12. Original processing methods: By means of reference gene primer amplification, nucleated cell counts were estimated. Libraries were prepared by immunoSEQ multiplex PCR; TCRdb keeps only in-frame clonotypes and omits some of them. The DNA gave D and trimming, while V, J and clone size come from that table. Among 200,000 to 250,000 clones listed, 70% to 90% were seen once.

The chain is built from TRBV9 and TRBJ1-1; 12 nucleotides line up with TRBD1. The origin of this receptor is a man in his 60s with acute or convalescent COVID-19. The sequenced sample was peripheral blood. CDR3 nucleotides: TGTGCCAGCAGCGGCGCCGGGGACAGGGGGCGTGGGACTTTCTTT. Translated: CASSGAGDRGRGTFF.